This is a list of T cell receptor beta chains from one sample in a study of CD8+CD57+ T cells in acquired aplastic anemia. Using its own MiXCR run on the reads, TCRdb lists one record per CDR3 protein. The repertoire holds approximately 180,000 distinct CDR3 sequences, with roughly 43% as singletons. Sequenced sample: sorted CD4+, CD8+, or CD8+CD57+ T cells (not recorded which) from PBMCs. The receptors were gathered from a human donor with aplastic anemia. The CDR3 runs from the conserved cysteine through the conserved F or W. The D gene is left open where the match is weak. Only part of the rows carry a size: once, few, many, or a class if the clone is expanded.

TRBV20-1,NA,NA,TRBJ2-7,TGCAGTGCGTCGACGGAAGCCTACGAGCAGTACTTC,CSASTEAYEQYF
TRBV5-6,TRBD1,many,TRBJ2-2,TGTGCCAGCAGCTATACAGGGGGCACCGGGGAGCTGTTTTTT,CASSYTGGTGELFF
TRBV6-1,TRBD1,NA,TRBJ1-1,TGTGCCAGCACGACAGGGGGCGGGGACACTGAAGCTTTCTTT,CASTTGGGDTEAFF
TRBV7-3,NA,many,TRBJ2-1,TGTGCCAGCAGCTCTAGGGCGGCCTCCTACAATGAGCAGTTCTTC,CASSSRAASYNEQFF
TRBV5-4,NA,NA,TRBJ2-2,TGTGCCAGCAGCTTCAAGACAGGGAACACCGGGGAGCTGTTTTTT,CASSFKTGNTGELFF
TRBV15,TRBD2,NA,TRBJ2-7,TGTGCCACCAGCATTGGGAGGGACCGAACCCACGAGCAGTACTTC,CATSIGRDRTHEQYF
TRBV7-8,NA,many,TRBJ1-2,TGTGCCAGCAGCTTAGCGCGGCAGACCTACACCTTC,CASSLARQTYTF
TRBV20-1,TRBD2,many,TRBJ2-1,TGCAGTGCGGACCCCGGGACTAGCGAAAGGTACAATGAGCAGTTCTTC,CSADPGTSERYNEQFF
TRBV9,NA,few,TRBJ2-2,TGTGCCAGCAGCGTAGCCGCCGGGGAGCTGTTTTTT,CASSVAAGELFF
TRBV19,NA,NA,TRBJ2-7,TGTGCCAGTAGTTCCTTCGGGACAAGAGACTACGAGCAGTACTTC,CASSSFGTRDYEQYF
TRBV6-4,NA,many,TRBJ1-5,TGTGCCAGCAGTGAAGTGGGGGGGCCGCCCCAGCATTTT,CASSEVGGPPQHF
TRBV20-1,NA,many,TRBJ1-6,TGCAGTGCTAGAGATCGGGCTTTCGTAAGGACGGGTAATTCACCCCTCCACTTT,CSARDRAFVRTGNSPLHF
TRBV6-1,NA,NA,TRBJ2-7,TGTGCCAGCAGTCCCGGGCCCTCGAACGAGCAGTACTTC,CASSPGPSNEQYF
TRBV9,NA,many,TRBJ1-3,TGTGCCAGCAGCGTAGCCTTGGGGGGTTACACCATATATTTT,CASSVALGGYTIYF
TRBV3-1,NA,NA,TRBJ1-4,TGTGCCAGCAGCCACTCCCAGGGGCGGACTAATGAAAAACTGTTTTTT,CASSHSQGRTNEKLFF
TRBV5-1,NA,NA,TRBJ2-5,TGCGCCAGCGGCTTGGACGGCGAGACCCAGTACTTC,CASGLDGETQYF
TRBV19,TRBD2,many,TRBJ2-5,TGTGCCAGTAGTATAGCGATAGCGGGGGGGCCGGAAGTTAAGACCCAGTACTTC,CASSIAIAGGPEVKTQYF
TRBV7-9,NA,NA,TRBJ1-4,TGTGCCAGCAGCCAGACCGGCCCGGGTAAAAAACTGTTTTTT,CASSQTGPGKKLFF
TRBV24-1,NA,NA,TRBJ1-2,TGTGCCAGCAGCTTGGTACGGGGACGGTATGGCTACACCTTC,CASSLVRGRYGYTF
TRBV19,NA,many,TRBJ1-1,TGTGCCAGTAGTATAGATAGACAGTCTGAAGCTTTCTTT,CASSIDRQSEAFF
TRBV19,NA,many,TRBJ1-4,TGTGCCAGTAGTAAGCCCTCTCCCGGGACCCAAAAACTGTTTTTT,CASSKPSPGTQKLFF
TRBV7-8,NA,many,TRBJ2-3,TGTGCCAGCAGCTCCCGGGACCAATCGCATACGCAGTATTTT,CASSSRDQSHTQYF
TRBV5-4,NA,many,TRBJ2-1,TGTGCCAGCAGTCGGGACCGAAGCTCCTACAATGAGCAGTTCTTC,CASSRDRSSYNEQFF
TRBV20-1,NA,NA,TRBJ2-5,TGCAGTGCTAGAGGAGGTAGTATGGCCCAGTACTTC,CSARGGSMAQYF
TRBV12-3/TRBV12-4,TRBD2,NA,TRBJ2-1,TGTGCCAGCAGTGAAGGGACTAGCGTTAATGAGCAGTTCTTC,CASSEGTSVNEQFF
TRBV4-3,NA,many,TRBJ1-1,TGCGCCAGCAGCCAAGGGGGATGGAGGGACACTGAAGCTTTCTTT,CASSQGGWRDTEAFF
TRBV20-1,TRBD2,NA,TRBJ2-5,TGCAGTGCTAGGGGACTAGCGGGAGTGGTCGAGACCCAGTACTTC,CSARGLAGVVETQYF
TRBV24-1,NA,NA,TRBJ1-2,TGTGCCACCAGTGACCCCGAGGAACCTAACTATGGCTACACCTTC,CATSDPEEPNYGYTF
TRBV28,NA,NA,TRBJ1-5,TGTGCCACTGTGCGCCGGGACGGGTTTTATCAGCCCCAGCATTTT,CATVRRDGFYQPQHF
TRBV29-1,TRBD1,NA,TRBJ1-1,TGCAGCGTTGGCCGTGGGGGACAGGGAGCACATTCGGCTTTCTTT,CSVGRGGQGAHSAFF
TRBV7-6,TRBD1,few,TRBJ2-7,TGTGCCAGCAGCCCATGGACAGGATCCGAGCAGTACTTC,CASSPWTGSEQYF
TRBV10-1,NA,NA,TRBJ1-2,TGCGCCAGCAGGGGGGGGCAGGTACCATATGGCTACACCTTC,CASRGGQVPYGYTF
TRBV20-1,NA,NA,TRBJ1-6,TGCAGTGCTAGAGATCCGGGAAGAGGGTCACCCCTCCGCTTT,CSARDPGRGSPLRF
TRBV5-6,NA,many,TRBJ2-3,TGTGCCAGCCTCGGGGGCCGCCGCAGCACAGATACGCAGTATTTT,CASLGGRRSTDTQYF
TRBV4-2,TRBD1,many,TRBJ1-1,TGTGCCAGCAGCCAAGGACAGGGCTTGAACACTGAAGCTTTCTTT,CASSQGQGLNTEAFF
TRBV7-6,NA,few,TRBJ2-5,TGTGCCAGCAGTATGGCCCAGCCCGAGACCCAGTACTTC,CASSMAQPETQYF
TRBV5-1,TRBD2,NA,TRBJ2-7,TGCGCCAGCAGCAAGGGACTAGCGGGAGTAGGCTACGAGCAGTACTTC,CASSKGLAGVGYEQYF
TRBV6-5,NA,many,TRBJ1-2,TGTGCCAGCAGTTGGGCCCCGCAAACTAACTATGGCTACACCTTC,CASSWAPQTNYGYTF
TRBV19,NA,few,TRBJ1-5,TGTGCCAGTAGTAACAATCCGGGACCTGGAGTGCCCCAGCATTTT,CASSNNPGPGVPQHF
TRBV7-9,NA,once,TRBJ1-3,TGTGCCAGCAGCTTGGAAAACACCATATATTTT,CASSLENTIYF
TRBV29-1,NA,NA,TRBJ2-7,TGCAGCGTTCCCACAGGGGACATGACGGGGGGGCAGTACTTC,CSVPTGDMTGGQYF
TRBV7-8,NA,many,TRBJ2-5,TGTGCCAGCAGCTTAGCGGTGGGTGGCAGGGGCTGGGAGACCCAGTACTTC,CASSLAVGGRGWETQYF
TRBV10-3,NA,NA,TRBJ1-1,TGTGCCATAGCCGGGGCAGGGAACACTGAAGCTTTCTTT,CAIAGAGNTEAFF
TRBV27,NA,many,TRBJ1-2,TGTGCCAGCAGTTTCGCTTGGGGCAACTATGGCTACACCTTC,CASSFAWGNYGYTF
TRBV2,NA,few,TRBJ1-1,TGTGCCAGCAGTGGCGGTGGGGGGCACACTGAAGCTTTCTTT,CASSGGGGHTEAFF
TRBV13,NA,NA,TRBJ2-5,TGTGCCAGCAGCTTACAGGGTGACCAAGAGACCCAGTACTTC,CASSLQGDQETQYF
TRBV7-8,TRBD2,few,TRBJ2-7,TGTGCCAGCAGCCAGGCGACTAGCGGGGACTACGAGCAGTACTTC,CASSQATSGDYEQYF
TRBV4-1,TRBD2,many,TRBJ2-1,TGCGCCAGCAGCCAAGAAGGGACTAGCGGGGGCAACAATGAGCAGTTCTTC,CASSQEGTSGGNNEQFF
TRBV10-3,NA,NA,TRBJ2-1,TGTGCCATCGGAGAGAATGAGCAGTTCTTC,CAIGENEQFF
TRBV20-1,TRBD1,few,TRBJ1-2,TGCAGTGCTAACACGGGACAGGGGTGGTATGGCTACACCTTC,CSANTGQGWYGYTF